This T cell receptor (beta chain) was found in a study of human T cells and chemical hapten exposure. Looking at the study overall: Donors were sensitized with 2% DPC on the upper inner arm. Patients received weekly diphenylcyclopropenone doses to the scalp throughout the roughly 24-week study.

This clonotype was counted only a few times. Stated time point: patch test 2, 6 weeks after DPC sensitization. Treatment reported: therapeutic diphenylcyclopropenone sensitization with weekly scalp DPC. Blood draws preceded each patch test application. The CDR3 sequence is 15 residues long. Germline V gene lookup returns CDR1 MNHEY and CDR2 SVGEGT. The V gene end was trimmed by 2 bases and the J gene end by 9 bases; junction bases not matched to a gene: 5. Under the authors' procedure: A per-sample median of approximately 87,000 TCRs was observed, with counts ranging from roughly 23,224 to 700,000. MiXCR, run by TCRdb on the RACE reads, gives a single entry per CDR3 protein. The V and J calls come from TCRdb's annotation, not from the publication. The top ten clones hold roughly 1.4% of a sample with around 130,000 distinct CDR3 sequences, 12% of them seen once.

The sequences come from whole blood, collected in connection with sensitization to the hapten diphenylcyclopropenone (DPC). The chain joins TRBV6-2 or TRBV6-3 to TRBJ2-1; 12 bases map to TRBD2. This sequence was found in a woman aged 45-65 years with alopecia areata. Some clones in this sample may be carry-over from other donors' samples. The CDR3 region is CASSYPSGRGGEQFF. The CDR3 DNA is TGTGCCAGCAGTTACCCTAGCGGGAGGGGAGGTGAGCAGTTCTTC.